This T cell receptor beta chain was identified during a study of blood T cells in healthy people across ages. This CDR3 contains 15 residues. V was clipped by 5 bases and J by 5 bases; unmatched bases: 7. A second roughly 6 to 11 cycle PCR used barcoded and J-beta primers. TCRdb re-derived calls from the 5' RACE reads in MiXCR, one entry per CDR3 protein. The table has about 1.1 million distinct CDR3 sequences, more than 30% seen once. This clonotype was detected a few times. Its cognate antigen is unknown. Study-wide results and caveats: Those diversity estimates obtained from one million T cells were thought to be underestimates. Any conclusive comparison of naive versus antigen-experienced cells was prevented by using unsorted PBMCs.

Specimen: blood. V is TRBV12-3 or TRBV12-4 and J is TRBJ1-1; 11 bases match TRBD1. This sequence was found in a man between 18 and 29 years old in good health. DNA for the CDR3: TGTGCCAGCAGTCGTGGGGACAGGGGGAAGACTGAAGCTTTCTTT. Translated: CASSRGDRGKTEAFF.